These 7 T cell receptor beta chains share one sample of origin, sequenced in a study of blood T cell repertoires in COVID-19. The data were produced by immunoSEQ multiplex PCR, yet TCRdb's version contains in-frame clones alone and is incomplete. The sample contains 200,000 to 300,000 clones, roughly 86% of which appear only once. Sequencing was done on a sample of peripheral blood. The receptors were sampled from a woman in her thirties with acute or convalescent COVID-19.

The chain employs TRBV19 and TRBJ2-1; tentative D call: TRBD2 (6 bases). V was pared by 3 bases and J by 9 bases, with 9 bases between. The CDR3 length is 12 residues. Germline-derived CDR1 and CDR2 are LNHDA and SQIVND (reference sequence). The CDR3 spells CASSIGEVEQFF. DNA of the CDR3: TGTGCCAGTAGTATCGGGGAGGTTGAGCAGTTCTTC.

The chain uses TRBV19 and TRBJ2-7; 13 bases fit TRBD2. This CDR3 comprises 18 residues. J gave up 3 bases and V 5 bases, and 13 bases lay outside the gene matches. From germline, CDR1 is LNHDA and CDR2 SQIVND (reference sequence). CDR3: CASSPAGTSGDDGYEQYF. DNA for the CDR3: TGTGCCAGTAGTCCTGCGGGGACTAGCGGGGACGACGGCTACGAGCAGTACTTC.

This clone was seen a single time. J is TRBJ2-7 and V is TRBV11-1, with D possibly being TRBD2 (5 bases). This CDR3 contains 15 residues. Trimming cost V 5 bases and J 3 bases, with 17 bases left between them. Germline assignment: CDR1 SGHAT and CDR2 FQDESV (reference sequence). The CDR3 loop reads CASSRSRGRDYEQYF. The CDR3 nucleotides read TGTGCCAGCAGCCGTTCTCGGGGAAGGGACTACGAGCAGTACTTC. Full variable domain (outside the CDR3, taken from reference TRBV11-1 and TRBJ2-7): EAEVAQSPRYKITEKSQAVAFWCDPISGHATLYWYRQILGQGPELLVQFQDESVVDDSQLPKDRFSAERLKGVDSTLKIQPAELGDSAMYLCASSRSRGRDYEQYFGPGTRLTVT.

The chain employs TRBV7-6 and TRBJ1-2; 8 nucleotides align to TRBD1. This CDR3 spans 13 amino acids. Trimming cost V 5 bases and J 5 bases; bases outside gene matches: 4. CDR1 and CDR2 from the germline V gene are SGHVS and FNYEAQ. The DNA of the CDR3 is TGTGCCAGCAGCCTAACAGGGGGTTATGGCTACACCTTC. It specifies CASSLTGGYGYTF.

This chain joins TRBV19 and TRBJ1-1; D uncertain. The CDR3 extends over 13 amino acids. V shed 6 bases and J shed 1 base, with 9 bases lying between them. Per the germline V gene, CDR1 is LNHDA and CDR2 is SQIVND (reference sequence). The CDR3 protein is CASRRLTNTEAFF. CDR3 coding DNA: TGTGCCAGTAGGCGACTTACGAACACTGAAGCTTTCTTT.

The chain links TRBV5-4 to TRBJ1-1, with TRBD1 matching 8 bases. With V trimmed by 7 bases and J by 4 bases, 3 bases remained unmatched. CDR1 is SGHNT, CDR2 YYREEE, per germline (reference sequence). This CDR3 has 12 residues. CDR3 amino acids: CASGQGVTEAFF. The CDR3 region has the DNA TGTGCCAGCGGACAGGGAGTCACTGAAGCTTTCTTT.

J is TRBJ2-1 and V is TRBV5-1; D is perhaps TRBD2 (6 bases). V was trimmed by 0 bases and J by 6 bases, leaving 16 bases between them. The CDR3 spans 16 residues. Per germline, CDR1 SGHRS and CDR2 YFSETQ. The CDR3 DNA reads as TGCGCCAGCAGCTTGGTTGGGGCGGGACGGGGCAATGAGCAGTTCTTC. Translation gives CASSLVGAGRGNEQFF.